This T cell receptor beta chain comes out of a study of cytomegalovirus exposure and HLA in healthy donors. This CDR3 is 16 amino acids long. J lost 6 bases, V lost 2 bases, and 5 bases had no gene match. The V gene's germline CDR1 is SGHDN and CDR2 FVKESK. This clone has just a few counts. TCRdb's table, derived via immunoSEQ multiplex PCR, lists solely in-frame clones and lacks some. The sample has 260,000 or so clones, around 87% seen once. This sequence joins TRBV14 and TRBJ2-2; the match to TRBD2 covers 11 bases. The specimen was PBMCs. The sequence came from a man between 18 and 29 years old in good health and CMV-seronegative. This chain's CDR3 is CASSQFLLAGAGELFF. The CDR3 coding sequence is TGTGCCAGCAGCCAATTCTTACTAGCGGGGGCCGGGGAGCTGTTTTTT.